This T cell receptor (beta chain) was retrieved from a study of technical replicates of blood from a few donors. The CDR3 contains 15 residues. The V gene end was trimmed by 4 bases and the J gene end by 4 bases; junction bases not matched to a gene: 8. The germline CDR1 and CDR2 sequences are SGDLS and YYNGEE. Some clones are missing from TCRdb's copy, which holds only in-frame ones; the method was immunoSEQ multiplex PCR. In the table there are about 82,000 clones, 85% to 95% of which are singletons. This TCR was recovered from a human donor in good health. Input material: T cells isolated from PBMCs. This chain uses TRBV9 with TRBJ2-5; 9 bases are shared with TRBD1. The CDR3 DNA reads as TGTGCCAGCAGCCCCCCTACGGGACAGGGAGAGACCCAGTACTTC. It encodes CASSPPTGQGETQYF.